These T cell receptor beta chains were read from a single sample in a study of T cell responses to AZD1222 COVID-19 vaccine. TCRdb's table, derived via immunoSEQ multiplex PCR, lists solely in-frame clones and lacks some. The data hold about 150,000 clones, with 92% observed a single time. The specimen comprised peripheral blood, sampled 28 days after the second AZD1222 dose. The receptor set was obtained from an adult who received the AZD1222 COVID-19 vaccine. The CDR3 runs from the conserved cysteine through the conserved F or W. The D gene is left open where the match is weak. Size is omitted from some rows. Given values are once, few, many or a class for expanded clones.

j_call: TRBJ1-1; cdr3_length: 17; v_call: TRBV7-9; d_call: -; clone_size: -; cdr3_aa: CASSPRGAGYMNTEAFF; cdr3_nt: TGTGCCAGCAGCCCCCGTGGGGCAGGTTACATGAACACTGAAGCTTTCTTT
j_call: TRBJ1-6; cdr3_length: 13; v_call: TRBV7-2; d_call: -; clone_size: once; cdr3_aa: CASSERIGSPLHF; cdr3_nt: TGTGCCAGCAGCGAAAGGATAGGATCACCCCTCCACTTT
j_call: TRBJ2-2; cdr3_length: 15; v_call: TRBV11-3; d_call: TRBD1; clone_size: -; cdr3_aa: CASSQTGGGAGELFF; cdr3_nt: TGTGCCAGCAGCCAGACAGGGGGCGGGGCCGGGGAGCTGTTTTTT
j_call: TRBJ1-1; cdr3_length: 15; v_call: TRBV4-2; d_call: -; clone_size: -; cdr3_aa: CASSQEFGRNTEAFF; cdr3_nt: TGTGCCAGCAGCCAAGAGTTCGGTCGGAACACTGAAGCTTTCTTT
j_call: TRBJ2-3; cdr3_length: 15; v_call: TRBV5-4; d_call: TRBD2; clone_size: -; cdr3_aa: CASSSGTSGRDTQYF; cdr3_nt: TGTGCCAGCAGCTCCGGGACTAGCGGTAGGGATACGCAGTATTTT
j_call: TRBJ2-5; cdr3_length: 15; v_call: TRBV3-1/TRBV3-2; d_call: TRBD1; clone_size: -; cdr3_aa: CASSSSRGTGETQYF; cdr3_nt: TGTGCCAGCAGCTCCTCCAGGGGGACGGGAGAGACCCAGTACTTC
j_call: TRBJ2-1; cdr3_length: 16; v_call: TRBV24-1; d_call: TRBD2; clone_size: -; cdr3_aa: CATSDLTSGDNNEQFF; cdr3_nt: TGTGCCACCAGTGATTTGACTAGCGGGGATAACAATGAGCAGTTCTTC
j_call: TRBJ2-7; cdr3_length: 14; v_call: TRBV28; d_call: -; clone_size: -; cdr3_aa: CASSFRGPGNEQYF; cdr3_nt: TGTGCCAGCAGTTTCAGGGGTCCGGGGAACGAGCAGTACTTC
j_call: TRBJ2-7; cdr3_length: 13; v_call: TRBV6-6; d_call: -; clone_size: -; cdr3_aa: CASSTGLSYEQYF; cdr3_nt: TGTGCCAGCAGTACAGGGCTCTCCTACGAGCAGTACTTC
j_call: TRBJ2-7; cdr3_length: 13; v_call: TRBV7-8; d_call: -; clone_size: -; cdr3_aa: CASRMDTAYEQYF; cdr3_nt: TGTGCCAGCCGAATGGACACCGCCTACGAGCAGTACTTC
j_call: TRBJ1-1; cdr3_length: 12; v_call: TRBV19; d_call: -; clone_size: -; cdr3_aa: CATSFMNTEAFF; cdr3_nt: TGTGCCACTAGTTTCATGAACACTGAAGCTTTCTTT
j_call: TRBJ2-3; cdr3_length: 12; v_call: TRBV5-4; d_call: -; clone_size: -; cdr3_aa: CASSWGTDTQYF; cdr3_nt: TGTGCCAGCAGCTGGGGCACAGATACGCAGTATTTT
j_call: TRBJ1-2; cdr3_length: 16; v_call: TRBV6-5; d_call: -; clone_size: -; cdr3_aa: CASSYQAQQGGYGYTF; cdr3_nt: TGTGCCAGCAGTTACCAAGCCCAACAGGGTGGTTATGGCTACACCTTC
j_call: TRBJ2-1; cdr3_length: 16; v_call: TRBV19; d_call: -; clone_size: -; cdr3_aa: CASSIGPGSPYNEQFF; cdr3_nt: TGTGCCAGTAGTATAGGTCCAGGGAGCCCTTACAATGAGCAGTTCTTC
j_call: TRBJ2-2; cdr3_length: 19; v_call: TRBV3-1/TRBV3-2; d_call: -; clone_size: -; cdr3_aa: CASSQEGWAGSTNTGELFF; cdr3_nt: TGTGCCAGCAGCCAAGAGGGGTGGGCGGGGAGTACGAACACCGGGGAGCTGTTTTTT
j_call: TRBJ1-2; cdr3_length: 15; v_call: TRBV4-3; d_call: -; clone_size: -; cdr3_aa: CASSQEWDDNYGYTF; cdr3_nt: TGCGCCAGCAGCCAAGAGTGGGATGACAACTATGGCTACACCTTC